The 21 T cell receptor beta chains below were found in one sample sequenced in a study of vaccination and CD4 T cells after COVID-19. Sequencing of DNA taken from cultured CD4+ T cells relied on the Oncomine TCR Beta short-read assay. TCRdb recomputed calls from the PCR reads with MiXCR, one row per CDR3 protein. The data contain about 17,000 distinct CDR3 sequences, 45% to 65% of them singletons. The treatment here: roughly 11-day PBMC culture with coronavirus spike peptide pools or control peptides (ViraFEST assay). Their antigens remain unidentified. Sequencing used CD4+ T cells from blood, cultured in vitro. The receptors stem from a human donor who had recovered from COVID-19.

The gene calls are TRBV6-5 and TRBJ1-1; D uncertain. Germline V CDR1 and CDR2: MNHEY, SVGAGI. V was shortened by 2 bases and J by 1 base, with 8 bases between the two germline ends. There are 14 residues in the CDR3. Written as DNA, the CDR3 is TGTGCCAGCAGTTACGACATGGCGAACACTGAAGCTTTCTTT. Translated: CASSYDMANTEAFF.

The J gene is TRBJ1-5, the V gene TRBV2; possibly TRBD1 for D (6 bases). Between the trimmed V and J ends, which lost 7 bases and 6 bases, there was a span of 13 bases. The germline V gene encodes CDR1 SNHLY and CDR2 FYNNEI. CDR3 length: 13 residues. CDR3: CASNSEGGQPQHF. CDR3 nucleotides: TGTGCCAGCAACTCCGAGGGGGGTCAGCCCCAGCATTTT.

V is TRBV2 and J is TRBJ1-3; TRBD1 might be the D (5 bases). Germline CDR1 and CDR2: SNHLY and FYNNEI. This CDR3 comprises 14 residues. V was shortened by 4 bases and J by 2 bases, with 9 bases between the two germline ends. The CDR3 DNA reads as TGTGCCAGCAGTGGTCAGGGTGCTGGAAACACCATATATTTT. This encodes CASSGQGAGNTIYF.

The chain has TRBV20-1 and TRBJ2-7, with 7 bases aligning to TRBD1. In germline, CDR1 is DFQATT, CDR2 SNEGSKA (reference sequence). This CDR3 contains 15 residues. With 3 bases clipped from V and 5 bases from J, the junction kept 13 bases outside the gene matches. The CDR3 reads CSARPMTGPSNEQYF. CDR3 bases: TGCAGTGCTAGGCCCATGACAGGGCCTAGCAACGAGCAGTACTTC.

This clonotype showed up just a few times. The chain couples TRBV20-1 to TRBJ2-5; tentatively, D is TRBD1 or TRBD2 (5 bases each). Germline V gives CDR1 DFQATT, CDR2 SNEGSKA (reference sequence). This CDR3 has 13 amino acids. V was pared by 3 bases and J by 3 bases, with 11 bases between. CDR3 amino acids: CSASGAGKETQYF. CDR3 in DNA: TGCAGTGCTAGTGGGGCGGGTAAAGAGACCCAGTACTTC.

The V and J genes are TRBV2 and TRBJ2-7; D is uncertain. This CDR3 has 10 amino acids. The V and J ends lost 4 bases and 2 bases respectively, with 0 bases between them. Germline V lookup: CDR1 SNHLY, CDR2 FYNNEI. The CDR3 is CASSAYEQYF. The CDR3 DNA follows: TGTGCCAGCAGTGCCTACGAGCAGTACTTC. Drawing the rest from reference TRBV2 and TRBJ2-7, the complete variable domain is EPEVTQTPSHQVTQMGQEVILRCVPISNHLYFYWYRQILGQKVEFLVSFYNNEISEKSEIFDDQFSVERPDGSNFTLKIRSTKLEDSAMYFCASSAYEQYFGPGTRLTVT.

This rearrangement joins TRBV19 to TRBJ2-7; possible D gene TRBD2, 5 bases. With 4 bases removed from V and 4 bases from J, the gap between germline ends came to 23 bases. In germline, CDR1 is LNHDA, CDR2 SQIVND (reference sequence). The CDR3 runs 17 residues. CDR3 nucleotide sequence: TGTGCCAGTAGTAACGGAGTGAGGGAAGGCGTCGTTTACGAGCAGTACTTC. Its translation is CASSNGVREGVVYEQYF.

CDR3 nucleotide sequence: TGTGCCAGCACGCTAGCGGAGGCCGGGGAGCTGTTTTTT. It yields the protein CASTLAEAGELFF. This chain uses TRBV6-1 with TRBJ2-2; 7 bases agree with TRBD2. J was trimmed by 6 bases and V by 7 bases; bases with no gene match: 5. The CDR3 has 13 residues. Germline CDR1 is MNHNS and CDR2 is SASEGT.

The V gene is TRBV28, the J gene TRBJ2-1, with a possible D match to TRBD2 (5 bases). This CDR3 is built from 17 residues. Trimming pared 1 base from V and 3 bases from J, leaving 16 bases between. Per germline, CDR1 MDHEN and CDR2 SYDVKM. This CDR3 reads CASSLSYGVANYNEQFF. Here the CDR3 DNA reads TGTGCCAGCAGTTTATCGTACGGGGTAGCCAACTACAATGAGCAGTTCTTC.

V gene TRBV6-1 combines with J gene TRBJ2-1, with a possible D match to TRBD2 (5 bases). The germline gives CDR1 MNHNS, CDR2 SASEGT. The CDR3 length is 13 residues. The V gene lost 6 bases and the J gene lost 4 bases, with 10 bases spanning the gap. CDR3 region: CASSRTDYNEQFF. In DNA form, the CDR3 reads TGTGCCAGCAGCAGGACTGATTACAATGAGCAGTTCTTC.

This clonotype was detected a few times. The CDR3 region has the DNA TGTGCCACCAGCAGAGATATCACAGGCTTTAATGAAAAACTGTTTTTT. It specifies CATSRDITGFNEKLFF. The chain is built from TRBV15 and TRBJ1-4, with a possible D match to TRBD1 (5 bases). The germline V gene has CDR1 LNHNV and CDR2 YYDKDF (reference sequence). V lost 0 bases, J lost 4 bases, and 12 bases lay in between. This CDR3 region has 16 residues. Using reference TRBV15 and TRBJ1-4 for the parts outside the CDR3, the full variable domain is DAMVIQNPRYQVTQFGKPVTLSCSQTLNHNVMYWYQQKSSQAPKLLFHYYDKDFNNEADTPDNFQSRRPNTSFCFLDIRSPGLGDTAMYLCATSRDITGFNEKLFFGSGTQLSVL.

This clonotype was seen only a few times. The CDR3 spells CASSYSPQGASYEQYF. DNA of the CDR3: TGTGCCAGCAGTTACTCCCCACAGGGGGCCTCCTACGAGCAGTACTTC. The chain combines TRBV6-5 with TRBJ2-7, with 9 nucleotides matching TRBD1. CDR1 and CDR2 (germline): MNHEY, SVGAGI. This CDR3 is built from 16 residues. Trimming cost V 0 bases and J 0 bases; bases outside gene matches: 3.

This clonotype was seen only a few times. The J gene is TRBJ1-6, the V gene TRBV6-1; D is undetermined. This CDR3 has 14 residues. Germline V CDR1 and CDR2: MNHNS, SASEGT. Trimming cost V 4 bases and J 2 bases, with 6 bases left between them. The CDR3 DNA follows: TGTGCCAGCAGTGCCGGACCCTATAATTCACCCCTCCACTTT. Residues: CASSAGPYNSPLHF.

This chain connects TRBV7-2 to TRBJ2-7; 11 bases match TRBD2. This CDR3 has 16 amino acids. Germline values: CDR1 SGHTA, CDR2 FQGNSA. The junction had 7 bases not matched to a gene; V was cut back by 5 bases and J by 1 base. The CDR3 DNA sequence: TGTGCCAGCAGCCCACGGGGGACTAGCGGTTCCTACGAGCAGTACTTC. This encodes CASSPRGTSGSYEQYF.

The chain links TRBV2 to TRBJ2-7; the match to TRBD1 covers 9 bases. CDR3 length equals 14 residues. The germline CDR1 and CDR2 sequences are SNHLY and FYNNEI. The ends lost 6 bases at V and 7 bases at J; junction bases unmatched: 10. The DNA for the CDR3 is TGTGCCAGCAGCCGGGGACAGGGTACCCGAGAGCAGTACTTC. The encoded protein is CASSRGQGTREQYF. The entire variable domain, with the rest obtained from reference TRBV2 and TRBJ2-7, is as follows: EPEVTQTPSHQVTQMGQEVILRCVPISNHLYFYWYRQILGQKVEFLVSFYNNEISEKSEIFDDQFSVERPDGSNFTLKIRSTKLEDSAMYFCASSRGQGTREQYFGPGTRLTVT.

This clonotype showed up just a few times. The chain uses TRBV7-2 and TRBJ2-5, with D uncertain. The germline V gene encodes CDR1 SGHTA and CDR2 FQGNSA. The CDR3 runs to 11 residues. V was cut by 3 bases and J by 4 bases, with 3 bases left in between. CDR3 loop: CASSFSETQYF. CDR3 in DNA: TGTGCCAGCAGCTTCTCAGAGACCCAGTACTTC. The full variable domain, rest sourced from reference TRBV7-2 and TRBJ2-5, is GAGVSQSPSNKVTEKGKDVELRCDPISGHTALYWYRQSLGQGLEFLIYFQGNSAPDKSGLPSDRFSAERTGGSVSTLTIQRTQQEDSAVYLCASSFSETQYFGPGTRLLVL.

For the CDR3, the DNA is TGTGCCAGCAGCTCGGACAGGGCCCTCGCAGATACGCAGTATTTT. It is translated as CASSSDRALADTQYF. V is TRBV5-4 and J is TRBJ2-3, with TRBD1 matching over 8 bases. The CDR3 has 15 residues. Germline V gives CDR1 SGHNT, CDR2 YYREEE (reference sequence). The V segment lost 3 bases and the J segment 4 bases; nucleotides outside the gene matches: 7. Variable domain in full (rest from reference TRBV5-4 and TRBJ2-3): ETGVTQSPTHLIKTRGQQVTLRCSSQSGHNTVSWYQQALGQGPQFIFQYYREEENGRGNFPPRFSGLQFPNYSSELNVNALELDDSALYLCASSSDRALADTQYFGPGTRLTVL.

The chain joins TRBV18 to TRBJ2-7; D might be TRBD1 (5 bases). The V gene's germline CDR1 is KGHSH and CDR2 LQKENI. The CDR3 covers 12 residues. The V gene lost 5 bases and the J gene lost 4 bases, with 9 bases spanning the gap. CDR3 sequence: CASSRGNYEQYF. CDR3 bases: TGTGCCAGCTCAAGGGGTAATTACGAGCAGTACTTC.

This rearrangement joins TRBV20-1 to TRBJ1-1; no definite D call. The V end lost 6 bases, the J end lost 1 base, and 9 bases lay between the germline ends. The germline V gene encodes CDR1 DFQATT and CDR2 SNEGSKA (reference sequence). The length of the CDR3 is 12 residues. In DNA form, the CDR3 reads TGCAGTGCCACAAGACAGAACACTGAAGCTTTCTTT. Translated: CSATRQNTEAFF.

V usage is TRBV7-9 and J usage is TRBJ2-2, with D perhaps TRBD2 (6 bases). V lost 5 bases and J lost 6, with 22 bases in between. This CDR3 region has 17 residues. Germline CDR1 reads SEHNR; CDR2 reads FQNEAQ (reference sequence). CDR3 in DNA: TGTGCCAGCAGCGACCTGTGGGGCAGGGACTTCCCCGGGGAGCTGTTTTTT. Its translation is CASSDLWGRDFPGELFF.

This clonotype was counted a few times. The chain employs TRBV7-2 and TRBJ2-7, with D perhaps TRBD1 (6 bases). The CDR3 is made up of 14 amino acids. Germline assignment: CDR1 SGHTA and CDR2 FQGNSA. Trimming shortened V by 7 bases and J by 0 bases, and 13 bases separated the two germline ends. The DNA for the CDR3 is TGTGCCAGCAAGATTGACAGGTTCTCCTACGAGCAGTACTTC. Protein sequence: CASKIDRFSYEQYF.